The source of this T cell receptor beta chain is a study of shared clonotypes between healthy human individuals. V dropped 4 bases and J dropped 6 bases, with 12 bases sitting between them. Germline-derived CDR1 and CDR2 are GTSNPN and SVGIG (reference sequence). This CDR3 contains 12 residues. Sequencing used immunoSEQ multiplex PCR; TCRdb keeps in-frame clones, though not all of them. The sample carries around 700,000 clones, around 78% recorded once. Sample: memory CD4+ T cells sorted from blood. Noted subset: CD45RA-negative fraction. This sequence joins TRBV30 and TRBJ1-2; D might be TRBD1 (5 bases). This receptor was identified in a woman in her 30s in good health. The CDR3: CAWKGGAHGYTF. The DNA for the CDR3 is TGTGCCTGGAAGGGAGGGGCACATGGCTACACCTTC.